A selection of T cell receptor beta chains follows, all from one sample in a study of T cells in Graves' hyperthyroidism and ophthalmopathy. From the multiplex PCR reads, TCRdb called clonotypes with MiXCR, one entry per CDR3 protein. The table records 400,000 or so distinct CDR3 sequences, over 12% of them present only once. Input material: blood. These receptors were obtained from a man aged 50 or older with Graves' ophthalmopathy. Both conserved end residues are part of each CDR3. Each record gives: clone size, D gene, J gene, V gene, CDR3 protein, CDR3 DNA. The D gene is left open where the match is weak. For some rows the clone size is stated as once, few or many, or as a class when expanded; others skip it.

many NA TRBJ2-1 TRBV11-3 CASSSRGGNNEQFF TGTGCCAGCAGCAGTAGGGGCGGGAACAATGAGCAGTTCTTC
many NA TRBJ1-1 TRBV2 CASSPVQGPNTEAFF TGTGCCAGCAGCCCTGTGCAGGGTCCAAACACTGAAGCTTTCTTT
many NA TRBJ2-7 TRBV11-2 CASSLTRVVGDYEQYF TGTGCCAGCAGCTTAACTCGGGTGGTCGGGGACTACGAGCAGTACTTC
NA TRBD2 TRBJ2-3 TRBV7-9 CASSFSSGGFGTDTQYF TGTGCCAGCAGCTTCTCGAGCGGGGGTTTTGGGACAGATACGCAGTATTTT
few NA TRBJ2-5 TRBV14 CASSRGRDTDPGFQETQYF TGTGCCAGCAGCCGCGGCCGGGACACCGACCCGGGGTTCCAAGAGACCCAGTACTTC
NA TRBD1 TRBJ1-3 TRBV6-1 CATSTGSSGNTIYF TGTGCCACTTCGACAGGGAGCTCTGGAAACACCATATATTTT
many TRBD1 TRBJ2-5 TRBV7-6 CASSSTGQLETQYF TGTGCCAGCAGCTCGACAGGGCAATTGGAGACCCAGTACTTC
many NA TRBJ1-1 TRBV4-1 CASSHDGSRRTEAFF TGCGCCAGCAGCCATGATGGCAGCCGGAGGACTGAAGCTTTCTTT
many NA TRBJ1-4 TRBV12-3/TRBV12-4 CASSPQLATNEKLFF TGTGCCAGCAGTCCCCAACTCGCAACTAATGAAAAACTGTTTTTT
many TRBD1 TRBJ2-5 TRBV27 CASKRTGSYQETQYF TGTGCCAGCAAGCGGACAGGATCGTACCAAGAGACCCAGTACTTC